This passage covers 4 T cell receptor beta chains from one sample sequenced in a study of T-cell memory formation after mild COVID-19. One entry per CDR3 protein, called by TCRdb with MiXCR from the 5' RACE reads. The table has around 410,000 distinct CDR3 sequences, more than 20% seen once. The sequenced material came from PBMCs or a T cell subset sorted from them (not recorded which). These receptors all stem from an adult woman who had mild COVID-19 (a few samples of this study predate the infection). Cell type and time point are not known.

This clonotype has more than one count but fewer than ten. Here the CDR3 reads CASSEAGQGEAFF. CDR3 coding DNA: TGTGCCAGCAGTGAAGCAGGACAGGGAGAAGCTTTCTTT. The chain employs TRBV6-1 and TRBJ1-1; 8 nucleotides agree with TRBD1. CDR3 length: 13 amino acids. Looked up from germline, CDR1 is MNHNS and CDR2 is SASEGT. With V trimmed by 0 bases and J by 8 bases, 2 bases remained unmatched.

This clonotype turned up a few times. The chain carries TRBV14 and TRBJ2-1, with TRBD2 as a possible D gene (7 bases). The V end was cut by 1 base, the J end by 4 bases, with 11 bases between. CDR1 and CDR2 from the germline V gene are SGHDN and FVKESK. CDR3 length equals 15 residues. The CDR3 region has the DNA TGTGCCAGCAGCCAAGTGGCGGGGGCTTACAATGAGCAGTTCTTC. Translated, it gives CASSQVAGAYNEQFF.

The CDR3 here is CASSSPGTVMNTEAFF. The CDR3 DNA reads as TGTGCCAGCAGCTCCCCAGGGACGGTAATGAACACTGAAGCTTTCTTT. This chain uses TRBV7-2 with TRBJ1-1, with a weak D call TRBD1 (5 bases). The CDR3 runs 16 residues. Looked up from germline, CDR1 is SGHTA and CDR2 is FQGNSA. V was cut by 4 bases and J by 0 bases, with 15 bases left in between.

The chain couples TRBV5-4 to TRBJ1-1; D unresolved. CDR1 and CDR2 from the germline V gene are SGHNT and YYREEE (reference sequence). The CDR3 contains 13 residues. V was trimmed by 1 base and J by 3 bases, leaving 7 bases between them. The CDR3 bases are TGTGCCAGCAGCTTGACACGCGACACTGAAGCTTTCTTT. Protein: CASSLTRDTEAFF.